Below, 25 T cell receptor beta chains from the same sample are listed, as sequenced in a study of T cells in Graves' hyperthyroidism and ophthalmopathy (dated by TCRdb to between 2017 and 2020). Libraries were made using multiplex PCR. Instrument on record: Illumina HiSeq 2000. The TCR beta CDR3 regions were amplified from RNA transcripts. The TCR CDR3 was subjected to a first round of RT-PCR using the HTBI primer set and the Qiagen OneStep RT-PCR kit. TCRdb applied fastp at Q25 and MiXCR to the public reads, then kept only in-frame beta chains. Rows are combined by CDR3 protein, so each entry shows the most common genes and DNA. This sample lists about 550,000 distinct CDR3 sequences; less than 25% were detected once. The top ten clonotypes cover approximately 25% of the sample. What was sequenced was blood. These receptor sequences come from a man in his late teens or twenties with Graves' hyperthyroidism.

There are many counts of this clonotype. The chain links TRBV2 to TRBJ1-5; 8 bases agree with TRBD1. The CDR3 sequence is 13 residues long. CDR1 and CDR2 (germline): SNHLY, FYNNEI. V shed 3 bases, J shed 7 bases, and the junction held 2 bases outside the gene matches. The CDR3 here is CASSDRGHQPQHF. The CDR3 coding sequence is TGTGCCAGCAGTGACAGGGGGCACCAGCCCCAGCATTTT.

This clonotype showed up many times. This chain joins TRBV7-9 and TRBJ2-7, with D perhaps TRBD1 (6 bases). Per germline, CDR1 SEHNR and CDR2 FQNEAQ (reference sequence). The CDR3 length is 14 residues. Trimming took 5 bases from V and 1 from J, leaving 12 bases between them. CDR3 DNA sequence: TGTGCCAGCAGCGAAGCTGGACAGTCCTACGAGCAGTACTTC. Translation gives CASSEAGQSYEQYF.

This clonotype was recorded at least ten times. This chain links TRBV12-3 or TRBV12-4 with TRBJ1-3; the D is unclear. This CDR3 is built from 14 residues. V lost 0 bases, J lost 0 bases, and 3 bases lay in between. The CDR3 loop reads CASSLAASGNTIYF. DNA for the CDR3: TGTGCCAGCAGTTTAGCAGCCTCTGGAAACACCATATATTTT.

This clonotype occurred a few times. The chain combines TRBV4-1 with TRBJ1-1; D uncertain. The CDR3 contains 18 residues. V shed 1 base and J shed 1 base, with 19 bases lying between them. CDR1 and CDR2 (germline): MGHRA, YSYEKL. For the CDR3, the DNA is TGCGCCAGCAGCCAAGTGCTTCCGTTGATCAGCGGGAACACTGAAGCTTTCTTT. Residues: CASSQVLPLISGNTEAFF.

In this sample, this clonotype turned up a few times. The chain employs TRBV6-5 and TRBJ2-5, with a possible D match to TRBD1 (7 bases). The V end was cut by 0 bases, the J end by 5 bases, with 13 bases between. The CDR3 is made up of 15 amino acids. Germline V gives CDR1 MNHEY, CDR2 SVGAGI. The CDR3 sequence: CASSYSEGAKETQYF. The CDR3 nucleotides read TGTGCCAGCAGTTACTCGGAGGGGGCCAAGGAGACCCAGTACTTC.

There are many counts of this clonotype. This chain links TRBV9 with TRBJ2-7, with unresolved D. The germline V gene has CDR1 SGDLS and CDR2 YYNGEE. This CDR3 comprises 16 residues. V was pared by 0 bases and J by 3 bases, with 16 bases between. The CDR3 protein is CASSVGVAGRIYEQYF. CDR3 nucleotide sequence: TGTGCCAGCAGCGTAGGAGTAGCTGGCCGAATCTACGAGCAGTACTTC.

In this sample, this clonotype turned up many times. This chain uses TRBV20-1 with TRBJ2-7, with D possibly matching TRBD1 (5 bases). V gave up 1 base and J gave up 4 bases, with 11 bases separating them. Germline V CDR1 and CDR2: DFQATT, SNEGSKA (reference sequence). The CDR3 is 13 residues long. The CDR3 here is CSARGGSRYEQYF. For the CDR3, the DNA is TGCAGTGCTAGAGGGGGCTCCCGGTACGAGCAGTACTTC.

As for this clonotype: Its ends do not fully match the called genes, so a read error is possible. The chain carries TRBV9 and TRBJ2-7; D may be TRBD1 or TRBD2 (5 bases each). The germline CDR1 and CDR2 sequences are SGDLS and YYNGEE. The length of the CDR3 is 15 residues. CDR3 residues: CTSSVGWGSPYEQYF. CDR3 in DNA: TGTACCAGCAGCGTAGGCTGGGGGTCCCCCTACGAGCAGTACTTC. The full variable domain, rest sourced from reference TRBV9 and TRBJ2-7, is DSGVTQTPKHLITATGQRVTLRCSPRSGDLSVYWYQQSLDQGLQFLIQYYNGEERAKGNILERFSAQQFPDLHSELNLSSLELGDSALYFCTSSVGWGSPYEQYFGPGTRLTVT.

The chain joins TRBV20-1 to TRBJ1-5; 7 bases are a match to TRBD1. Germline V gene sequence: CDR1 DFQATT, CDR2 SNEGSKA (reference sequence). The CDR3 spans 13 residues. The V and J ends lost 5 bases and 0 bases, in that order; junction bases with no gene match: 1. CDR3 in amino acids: CSAWDSSNQPQHF. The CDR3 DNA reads TGCAGTGCTTGGGACAGTAGCAATCAGCCCCAGCATTTT.

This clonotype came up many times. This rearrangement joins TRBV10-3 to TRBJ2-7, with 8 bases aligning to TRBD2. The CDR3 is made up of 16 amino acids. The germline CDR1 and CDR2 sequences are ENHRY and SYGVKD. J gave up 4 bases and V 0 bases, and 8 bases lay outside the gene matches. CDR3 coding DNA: TGTGCCATCAGTGAGTCGATTAGCGGGACTAGATACGAGCAGTACTTC. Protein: CAISESISGTRYEQYF.

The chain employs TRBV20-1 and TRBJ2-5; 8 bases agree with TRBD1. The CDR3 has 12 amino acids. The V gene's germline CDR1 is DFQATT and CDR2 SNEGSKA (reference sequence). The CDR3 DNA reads TGCAGGGTCGGACAGGGCCAAGAGACCCAGTACTTC. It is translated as CRVGQGQETQYF.

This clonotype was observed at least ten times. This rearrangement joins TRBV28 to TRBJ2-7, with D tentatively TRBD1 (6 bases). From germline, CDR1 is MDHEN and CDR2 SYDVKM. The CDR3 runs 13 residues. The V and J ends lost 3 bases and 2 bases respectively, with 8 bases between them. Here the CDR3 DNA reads TGTGCCAGCAGTTTTGGACAGCCCTACGAGCAGTACTTC. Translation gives CASSFGQPYEQYF.

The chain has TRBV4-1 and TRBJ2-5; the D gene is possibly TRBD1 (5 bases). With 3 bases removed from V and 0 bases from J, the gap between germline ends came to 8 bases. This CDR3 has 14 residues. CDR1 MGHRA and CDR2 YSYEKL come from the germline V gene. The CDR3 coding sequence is TGCGCCAGCAGCCACCGACAGTACCAAGAGACCCAGTACTTC. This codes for CASSHRQYQETQYF.

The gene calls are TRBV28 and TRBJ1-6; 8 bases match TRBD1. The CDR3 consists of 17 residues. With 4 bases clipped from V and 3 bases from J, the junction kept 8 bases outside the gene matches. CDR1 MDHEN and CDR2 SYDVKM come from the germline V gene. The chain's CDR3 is CASSSPGTGYYNSPLHF. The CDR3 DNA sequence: TGTGCCAGCAGTTCACCCGGGACAGGCTACTATAATTCACCCCTCCACTTT.

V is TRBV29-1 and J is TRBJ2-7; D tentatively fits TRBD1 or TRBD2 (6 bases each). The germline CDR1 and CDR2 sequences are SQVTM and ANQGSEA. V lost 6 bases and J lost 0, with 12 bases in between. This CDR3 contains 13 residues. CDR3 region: CSVQGTDSYEQYF. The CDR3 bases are TGCAGCGTCCAGGGGACTGACTCCTACGAGCAGTACTTC.

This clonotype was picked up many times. The CDR3 loop reads CASSSGDETGTYEQYF. Written as DNA, the CDR3 is TGTGCCAGCAGTTCAGGGGACGAGACAGGAACCTACGAGCAGTACTTC. This chain joins TRBV7-2 and TRBJ2-7; weak D call: TRBD1 (6 bases). V was cut by 6 bases and J by 2 bases, with 20 bases left in between. The length of the CDR3 is 16 residues. From germline, CDR1 is SGHTA and CDR2 FQGNSA.

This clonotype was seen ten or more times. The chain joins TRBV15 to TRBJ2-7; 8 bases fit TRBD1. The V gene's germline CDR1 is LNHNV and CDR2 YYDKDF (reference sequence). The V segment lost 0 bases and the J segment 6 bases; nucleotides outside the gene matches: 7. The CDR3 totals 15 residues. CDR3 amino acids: CATSRDHQGAGEQYF. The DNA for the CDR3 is TGTGCCACCAGCAGAGATCATCAGGGGGCGGGCGAGCAGTACTTC.

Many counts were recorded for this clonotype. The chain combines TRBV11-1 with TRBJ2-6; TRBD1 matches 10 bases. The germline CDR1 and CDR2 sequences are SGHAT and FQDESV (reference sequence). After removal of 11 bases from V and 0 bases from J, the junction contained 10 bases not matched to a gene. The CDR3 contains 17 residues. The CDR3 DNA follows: TGTGCCTCCCTAGGTGGGGACAGGGGCTCTGGGGCCAACGTCCTGACTTTC. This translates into CASLGGDRGSGANVLTF.

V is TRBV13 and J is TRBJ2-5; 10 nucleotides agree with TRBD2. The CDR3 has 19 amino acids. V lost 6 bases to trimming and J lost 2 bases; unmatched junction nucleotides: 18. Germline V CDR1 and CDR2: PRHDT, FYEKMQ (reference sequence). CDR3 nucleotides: TGTGCCAGCAGTTCTATTCTCTTTAGGACTAGCGGTTGGCAAGAGACCCAGTACTTC. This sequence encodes CASSSILFRTSGWQETQYF. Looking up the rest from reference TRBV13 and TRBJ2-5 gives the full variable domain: AAGVIQSPRHLIKEKRETATLKCYPIPRHDTVYWYQQGPGQDPQFLISFYEKMQSDKGSIPDRFSAQQFSDYHSELNMSSLELGDSALYFCASSSILFRTSGWQETQYFGPGTRLLVL.

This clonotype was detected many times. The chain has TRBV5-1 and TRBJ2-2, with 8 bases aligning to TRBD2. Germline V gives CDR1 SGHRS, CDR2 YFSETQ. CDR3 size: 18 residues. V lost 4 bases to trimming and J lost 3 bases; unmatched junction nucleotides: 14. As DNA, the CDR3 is TGCGCCAGCAGCCCAGGACTAGCTCTTTTTCAGGACACCGGGGAGCTGTTTTTT. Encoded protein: CASSPGLALFQDTGELFF.

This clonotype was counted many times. CDR3 in DNA: TGTGCCAGCAGTCTTCAGGGACAGCCCGCCCAAGAGACCCAGTACTTC. It specifies CASSLQGQPAQETQYF. This chain links TRBV28 with TRBJ2-5; 7 bases are a match to TRBD1. CDR1 is MDHEN and CDR2 is SYDVKM in the germline V gene. Trimming at V came to 5 bases and at J to 1 base, leaving 10 bases not matched to a gene. This CDR3 is built from 16 residues.

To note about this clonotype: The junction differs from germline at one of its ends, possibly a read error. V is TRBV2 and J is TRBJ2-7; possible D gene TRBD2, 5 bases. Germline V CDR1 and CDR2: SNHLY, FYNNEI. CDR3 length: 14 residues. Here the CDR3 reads CASKGRRSSYEQCF. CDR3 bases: TGTGCCAGCAAAGGGCGGAGGAGCTCCTACGAGCAGTGCTTC.

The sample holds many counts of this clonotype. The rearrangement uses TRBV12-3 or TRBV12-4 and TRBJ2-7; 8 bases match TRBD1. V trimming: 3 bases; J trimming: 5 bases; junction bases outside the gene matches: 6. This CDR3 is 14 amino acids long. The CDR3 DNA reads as TGTGCCAGCAGTTTCACGAGGACAGGGAACGAGCAGTACTTC. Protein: CASSFTRTGNEQYF.

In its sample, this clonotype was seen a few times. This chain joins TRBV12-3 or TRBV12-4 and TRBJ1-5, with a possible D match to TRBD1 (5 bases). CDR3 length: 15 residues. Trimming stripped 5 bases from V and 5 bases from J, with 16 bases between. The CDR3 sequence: CASSHYRGTDQPQHF. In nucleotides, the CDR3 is TGTGCCAGCAGTCATTATCGGGGCACGGATCAGCCCCAGCATTTT.

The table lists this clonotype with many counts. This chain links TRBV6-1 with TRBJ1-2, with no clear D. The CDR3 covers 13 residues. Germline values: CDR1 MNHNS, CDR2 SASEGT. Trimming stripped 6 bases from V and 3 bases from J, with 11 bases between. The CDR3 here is CASRTLVYYGYTF. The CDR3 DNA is TGTGCCAGCAGAACCTTAGTTTACTATGGCTACACCTTC.